This T cell receptor (beta chain) was obtained from a study of blood T cell repertoires in COVID-19. The V and J ends lost 5 bases and 2 bases, in that order; junction bases with no gene match: 2. CDR1 is LGHDT and CDR2 is YNNKEL in the germline V gene (reference sequence). This CDR3 is built from 13 residues. Living in 24 US areas, the participants were between 18 and 89 years of age. The method was immunoSEQ multiplex PCR; TCRdb's version includes in-frame clones alone and lacks a portion of them. The sample records 350,000 to 450,000 clones, around four fifths being singletons. The gene calls are TRBV3-1 (or the pseudogene TRBV3-2) and TRBJ1-2; TRBD1 agrees at 7 bases. The TCR was taken from a woman aged 50 to 65 who had recovered from COVID-19. Sequencing was performed on PBMCs or T cells enriched from blood (not recorded which). In DNA form, the CDR3 reads TGTGCCAGCAGCTCAGGGGGAAACTATGGCTACACCTTC. It specifies CASSSGGNYGYTF.